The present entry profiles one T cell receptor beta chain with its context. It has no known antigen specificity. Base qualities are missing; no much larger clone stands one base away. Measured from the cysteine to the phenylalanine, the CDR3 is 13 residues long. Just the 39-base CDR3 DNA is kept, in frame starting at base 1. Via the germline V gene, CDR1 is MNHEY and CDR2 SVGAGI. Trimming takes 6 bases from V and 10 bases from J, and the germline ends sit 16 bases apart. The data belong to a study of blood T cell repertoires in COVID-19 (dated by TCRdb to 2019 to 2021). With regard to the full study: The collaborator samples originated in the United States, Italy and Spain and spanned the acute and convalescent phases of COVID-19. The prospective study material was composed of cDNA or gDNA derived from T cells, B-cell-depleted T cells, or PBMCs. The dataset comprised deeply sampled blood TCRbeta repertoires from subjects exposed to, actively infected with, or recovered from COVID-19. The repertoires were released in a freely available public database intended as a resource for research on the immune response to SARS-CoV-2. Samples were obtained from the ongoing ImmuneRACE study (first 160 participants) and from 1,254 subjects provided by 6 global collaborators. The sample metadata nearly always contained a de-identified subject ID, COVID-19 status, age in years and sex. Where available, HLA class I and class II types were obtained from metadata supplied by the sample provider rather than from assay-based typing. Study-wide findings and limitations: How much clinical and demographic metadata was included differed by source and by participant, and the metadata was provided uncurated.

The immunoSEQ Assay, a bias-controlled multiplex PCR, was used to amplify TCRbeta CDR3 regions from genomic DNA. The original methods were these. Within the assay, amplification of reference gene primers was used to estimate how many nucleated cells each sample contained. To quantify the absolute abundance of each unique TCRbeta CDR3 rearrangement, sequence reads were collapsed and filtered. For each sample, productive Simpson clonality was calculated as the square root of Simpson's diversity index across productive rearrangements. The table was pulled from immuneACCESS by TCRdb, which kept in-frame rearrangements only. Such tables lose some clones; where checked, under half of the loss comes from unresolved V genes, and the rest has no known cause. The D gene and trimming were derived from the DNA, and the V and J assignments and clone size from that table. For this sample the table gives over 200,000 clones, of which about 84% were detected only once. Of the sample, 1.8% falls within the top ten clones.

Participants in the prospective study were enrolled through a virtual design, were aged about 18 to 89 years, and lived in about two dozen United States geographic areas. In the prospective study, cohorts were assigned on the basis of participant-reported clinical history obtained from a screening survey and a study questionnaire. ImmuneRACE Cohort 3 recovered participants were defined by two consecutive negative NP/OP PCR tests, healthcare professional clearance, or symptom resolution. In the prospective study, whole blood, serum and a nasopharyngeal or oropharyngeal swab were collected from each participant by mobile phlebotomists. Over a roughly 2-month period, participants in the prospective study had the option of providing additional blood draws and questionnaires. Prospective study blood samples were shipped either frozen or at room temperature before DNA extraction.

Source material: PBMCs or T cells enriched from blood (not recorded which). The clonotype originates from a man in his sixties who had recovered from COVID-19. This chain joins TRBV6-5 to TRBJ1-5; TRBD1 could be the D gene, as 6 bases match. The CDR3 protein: CASRTGPRGPQHF. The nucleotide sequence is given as TGTGCCAGCAGGACAGGACCCCGGGGACCCCAGCATTTT.